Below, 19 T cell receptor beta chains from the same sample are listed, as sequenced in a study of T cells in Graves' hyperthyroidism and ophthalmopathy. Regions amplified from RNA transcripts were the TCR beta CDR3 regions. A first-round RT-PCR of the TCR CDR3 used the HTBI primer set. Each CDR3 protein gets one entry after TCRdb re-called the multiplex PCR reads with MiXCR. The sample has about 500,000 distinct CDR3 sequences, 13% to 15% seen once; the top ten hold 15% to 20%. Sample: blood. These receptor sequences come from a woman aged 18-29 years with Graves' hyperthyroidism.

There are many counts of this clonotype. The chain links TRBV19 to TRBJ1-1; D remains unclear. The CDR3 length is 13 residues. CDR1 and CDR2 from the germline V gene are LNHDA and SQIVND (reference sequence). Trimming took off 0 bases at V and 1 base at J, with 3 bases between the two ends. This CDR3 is CASSIDTNTEAFF. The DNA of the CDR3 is TGTGCCAGTAGTATAGATACGAACACTGAAGCTTTCTTT.

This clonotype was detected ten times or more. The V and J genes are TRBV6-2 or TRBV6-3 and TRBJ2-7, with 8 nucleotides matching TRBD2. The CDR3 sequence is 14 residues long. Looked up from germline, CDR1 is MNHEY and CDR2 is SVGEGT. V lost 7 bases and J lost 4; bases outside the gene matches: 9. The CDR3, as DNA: TGTGCCAGCACAGAACCGGGACTAGGTTACGAGCAGTACTTC. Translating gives CASTEPGLGYEQYF.

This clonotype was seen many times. CDR3 amino acids: CATSDLRAGEGNNEQFF. DNA for the CDR3: TGTGCCACCAGTGACTTGCGAGCGGGAGAAGGGAACAATGAGCAGTTCTTC. This chain joins TRBV24-1 and TRBJ2-1, with TRBD2 matching 8 bases. CDR1 and CDR2 from the germline V gene are KGHDR and SFDVKD. The CDR3 runs to 17 residues. V lost 4 bases, J lost 5 bases, and 12 bases stayed unmatched.

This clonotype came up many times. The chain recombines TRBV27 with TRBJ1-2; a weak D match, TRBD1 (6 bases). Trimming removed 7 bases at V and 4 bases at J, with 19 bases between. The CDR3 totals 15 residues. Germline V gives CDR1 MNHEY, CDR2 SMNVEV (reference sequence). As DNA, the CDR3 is TGTGCCAGCACCCCCCTAGGGGGGTTTACCTATGGCTACACCTTC. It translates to CASTPLGGFTYGYTF.

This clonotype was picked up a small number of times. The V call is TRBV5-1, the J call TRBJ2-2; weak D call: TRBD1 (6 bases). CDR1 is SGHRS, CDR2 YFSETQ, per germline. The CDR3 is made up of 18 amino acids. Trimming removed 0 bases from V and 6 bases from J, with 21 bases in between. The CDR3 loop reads CASSLATDRPLVPGELFF. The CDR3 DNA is TGCGCCAGCAGCTTGGCCACCGACAGGCCCCTTGTCCCCGGGGAGCTGTTTTTT.

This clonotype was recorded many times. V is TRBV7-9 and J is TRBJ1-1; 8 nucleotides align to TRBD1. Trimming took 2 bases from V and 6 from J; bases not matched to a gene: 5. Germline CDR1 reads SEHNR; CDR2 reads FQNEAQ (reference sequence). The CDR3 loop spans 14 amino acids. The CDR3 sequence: CASSLTGGSPEAFF. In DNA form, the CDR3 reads TGTGCCAGCAGCTTAACAGGGGGGAGCCCTGAAGCTTTCTTT.

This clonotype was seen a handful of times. The CDR3 loop is CASGLTGAEETQYF. In nucleotides, the CDR3 is TGTGCTAGTGGTTTGACGGGGGCAGAAGAGACCCAGTACTTC. This rearrangement joins TRBV12-5 to TRBJ2-5; the D call may be TRBD1 or TRBD2 (6 bases each). CDR3 length: 14 residues. Trimming took 2 bases from V and 3 from J, leaving 10 bases between them. In germline, CDR1 is LGHNT, CDR2 FRNRAP.

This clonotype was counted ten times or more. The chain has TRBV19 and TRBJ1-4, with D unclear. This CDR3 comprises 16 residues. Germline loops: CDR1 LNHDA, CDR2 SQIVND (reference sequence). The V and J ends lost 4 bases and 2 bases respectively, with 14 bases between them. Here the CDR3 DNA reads TGTGCCAGTAGTAACGGTCCCGGAGGGACTAATGAAAAACTGTTTTTT. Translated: CASSNGPGGTNEKLFF. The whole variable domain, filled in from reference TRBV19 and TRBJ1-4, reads DGGITQSPKYLFRKEGQNVTLSCEQNLNHDAMYWYRQDPGQGLRLIYYSQIVNDFQKGDIAEGYSVSREKKESFPLTVTSAQKNPTAFYLCASSNGPGGTNEKLFFGSGTQLSVL.

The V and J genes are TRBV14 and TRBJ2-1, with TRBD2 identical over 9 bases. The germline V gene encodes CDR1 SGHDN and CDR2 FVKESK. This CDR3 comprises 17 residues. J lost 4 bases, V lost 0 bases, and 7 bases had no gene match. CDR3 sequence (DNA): TGTGCCAGCAGCCAAGATCGCCTAGCGGGAAGTTACAATGAGCAGTTCTTC. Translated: CASSQDRLAGSYNEQFF.

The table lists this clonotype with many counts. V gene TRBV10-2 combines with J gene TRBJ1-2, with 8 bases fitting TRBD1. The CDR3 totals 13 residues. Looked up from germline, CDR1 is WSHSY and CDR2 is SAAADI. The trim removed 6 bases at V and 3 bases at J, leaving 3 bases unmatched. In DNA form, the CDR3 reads TGCGCCAGCAGAACGACAGGGGACTATGGCTACACCTTC. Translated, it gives CASRTTGDYGYTF.

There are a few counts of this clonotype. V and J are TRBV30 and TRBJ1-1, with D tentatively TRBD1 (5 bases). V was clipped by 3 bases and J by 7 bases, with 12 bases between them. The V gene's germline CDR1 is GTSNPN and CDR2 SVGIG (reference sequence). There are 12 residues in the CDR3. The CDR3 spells CAWSTTGLEAFF. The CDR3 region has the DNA TGTGCCTGGAGCACCACAGGCCTTGAAGCTTTCTTT.

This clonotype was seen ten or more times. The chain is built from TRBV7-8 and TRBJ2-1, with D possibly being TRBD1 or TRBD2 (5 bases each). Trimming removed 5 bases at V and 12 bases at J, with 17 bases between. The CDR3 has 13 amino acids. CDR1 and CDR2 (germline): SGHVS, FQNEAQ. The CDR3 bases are TGTGCCAGCAGCCCGAAGAGGGACGAGGGGCAGTTCTTC. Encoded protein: CASSPKRDEGQFF.

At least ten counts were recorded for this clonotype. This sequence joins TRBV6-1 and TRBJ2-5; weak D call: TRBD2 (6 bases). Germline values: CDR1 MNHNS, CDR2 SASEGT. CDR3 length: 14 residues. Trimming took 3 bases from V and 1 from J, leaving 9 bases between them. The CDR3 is CASSDRRGQETQYF. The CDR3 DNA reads TGTGCCAGCAGTGACAGGAGGGGCCAAGAGACCCAGTACTTC.

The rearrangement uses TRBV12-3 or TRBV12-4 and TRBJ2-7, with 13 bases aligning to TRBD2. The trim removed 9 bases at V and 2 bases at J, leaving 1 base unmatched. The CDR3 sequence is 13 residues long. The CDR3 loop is CASGTSGTYEQYF. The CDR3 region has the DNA TGTGCCAGTGGGACTAGCGGGACCTACGAGCAGTACTTC.

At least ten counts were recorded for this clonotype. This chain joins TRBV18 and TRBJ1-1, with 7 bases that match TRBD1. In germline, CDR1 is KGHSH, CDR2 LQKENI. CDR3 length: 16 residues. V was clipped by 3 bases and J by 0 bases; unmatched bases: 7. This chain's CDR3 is CASSPTGTAMNTEAFF. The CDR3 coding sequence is TGTGCCAGCTCACCTACCGGGACAGCCATGAACACTGAAGCTTTCTTT.

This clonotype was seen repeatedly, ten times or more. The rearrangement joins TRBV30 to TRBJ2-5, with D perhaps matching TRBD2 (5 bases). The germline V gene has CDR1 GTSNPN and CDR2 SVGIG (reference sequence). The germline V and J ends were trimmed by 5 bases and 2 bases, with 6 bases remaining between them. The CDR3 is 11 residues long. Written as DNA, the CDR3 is TGTGCCTGGGGACTGCAAGAGACCCAGTACTTC. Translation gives CAWGLQETQYF.

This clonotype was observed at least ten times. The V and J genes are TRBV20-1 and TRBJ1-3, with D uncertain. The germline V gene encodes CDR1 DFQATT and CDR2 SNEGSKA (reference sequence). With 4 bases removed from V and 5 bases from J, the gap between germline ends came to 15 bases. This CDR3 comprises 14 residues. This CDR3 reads CSAKSRSRRNTIYF. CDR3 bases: TGCAGTGCTAAGAGCCGGAGTCGAAGAAACACCATATATTTT.

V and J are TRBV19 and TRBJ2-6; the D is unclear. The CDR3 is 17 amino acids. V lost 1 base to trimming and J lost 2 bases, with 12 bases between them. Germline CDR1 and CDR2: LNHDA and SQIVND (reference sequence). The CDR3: CASSIVPIMTGANVLTF. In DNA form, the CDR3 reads TGTGCCAGTAGTATAGTGCCGATTATGACTGGGGCCAACGTCCTGACTTTC.

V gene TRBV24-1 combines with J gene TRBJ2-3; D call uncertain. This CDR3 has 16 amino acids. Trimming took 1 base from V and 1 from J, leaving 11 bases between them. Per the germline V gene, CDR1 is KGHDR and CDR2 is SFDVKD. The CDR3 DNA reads TGTGCCACCAGTGATTTTGGACCCGCTGGCACAGATACGCAGTATTTT. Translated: CATSDFGPAGTDTQYF.